A selection of T cell receptor beta chains follows, all from one sample in a study of CD8 T cells in ankylosing spondylitis. TCRdb re-derived calls from the 5' RACE reads in MiXCR, one entry per CDR3 protein. Of tens of thousands of distinct CDR3 sequences in the sample, approximately 15% were seen once. Specimen: blood. The source is a male donor with ankylosing spondylitis or in good health (not recorded which). CDR3s include the opening cysteine and the closing phenylalanine or tryptophan. A D gene is named only where the DNA matches it firmly. Clone size appears in some rows only: once, few, many, or a class for an expanded clone.

TRBV7-2	TRBJ1-1	14	.	few	TGTGCCAGCAGCTTAGCGAGGAGGACGGTTGAAGCTTTCTTT	CASSLARRTVEAFF
TRBV5-1	TRBJ2-5	17	.	.	TGCGCCAGCAGCTTGGGGGGAGCGCAAGGGATCGGGGAGACCCAGTACTTC	CASSLGGAQGIGETQYF
TRBV29-1	TRBJ1-4	13	TRBD1	many	TGCAGCGTTGACCCCGACAGGGGTGGAAAACTGTTTTTT	CSVDPDRGGKLFF
TRBV5-1	TRBJ2-3	14	.	few	TGCGCCAGCAGCTTGGGAACGGGCACAGATACGCAGTATTTT	CASSLGTGTDTQYF
TRBV9	TRBJ2-3	16	TRBD2	few	TGTGCCAGCAGCGGAGGACTAGCGGTTCCCACAGATACGCAGTATTTT	CASSGGLAVPTDTQYF
TRBV21-1	TRBJ1-2	16	.	few	TGTGCCAGCAGCAAAGCCTGGACAGTTAATAACTATGGCTACACCTTC	CASSKAWTVNNYGYTF
TRBV12-3/TRBV12-4	TRBJ2-2	13	.	medium-sized	TGTGCCAGCAGTGCCATGAACACCGGGGAGCTGTTTTTT	CASSAMNTGELFF
TRBV20-1	TRBJ2-1	15	TRBD1	many	TGCAGTGCGGGACCCCGGGACAGCTCCTACAATGAGCAGTTCTTC	CSAGPRDSSYNEQFF
TRBV5-1	TRBJ2-4	16	.	.	TGCGCCAGCAGCTTGACTCCGGCTCCCCTTGGGGACATTCAGTACTTC	CASSLTPAPLGDIQYF
TRBV12-3/TRBV12-4	TRBJ2-4	17	TRBD1	.	TGTGCCAGCAGGCTGAACAGGGGTGAATGGTCCAAAAACATTCAGTACTTC	CASRLNRGEWSKNIQYF
TRBV29-1	TRBJ2-2	13	.	.	TGCAGCGTGACCTTCCTCAGGACCGGGGAGCTGTTTTTT	CSVTFLRTGELFF
TRBV28	TRBJ1-1	14	.	few	TGTGCCAGCAGTTTATTCGGGGTTTTCACTGAAGCTTTCTTT	CASSLFGVFTEAFF
TRBV10-2	TRBJ1-3	13	.	.	TGCGCCAGCAGACATCTATCTGGAAACACCATATATTTT	CASRHLSGNTIYF
TRBV28	TRBJ2-1	16	TRBD2	.	TGTGCCAGCAGTGTCCCCGGTAGCGGGAGTTTCAATGAGCAGTTCTTC	CASSVPGSGSFNEQFF
TRBV28	TRBJ1-1	16	TRBD1	.	TGTGCCAGCAGTGAACCCAGGGGGCGCAAGTCCCCTGAAGCTTTCTTT	CASSEPRGRKSPEAFF
TRBV6-6	TRBJ2-7	13	.	.	TGTGCCAGCAGTTACCGTGAGAGTGGCGGGCAGTACTTC	CASSYRESGGQYF
TRBV5-5	TRBJ1-5	15	.	.	TGTGCCAGCAGCTTGGAATGGACAGTCAATCAGCCCCAGCATTTT	CASSLEWTVNQPQHF
TRBV12-3/TRBV12-4	TRBJ2-2	15	.	few	TGTGCCAGCAAACCCGAGGCCCTGAACACCGGGGAGCTGTTTTTT	CASKPEALNTGELFF
TRBV28	TRBJ2-3	12	.	few	TGTGCCAGCAGTTTATCTGGGTACACGCAGTATTTT	CASSLSGYTQYF
TRBV12-3/TRBV12-4	TRBJ2-2	16	TRBD1	.	TGTGCCAGCAGTTCCTCGGGACAGATAACGGGCGGGGAGCTGTTTTTT	CASSSSGQITGGELFF
TRBV7-2	TRBJ2-5	13	.	.	TGTGCCAGCAGCCGCACGAGGGGGGAGACCCAGTACTTC	CASSRTRGETQYF
TRBV7-9	TRBJ2-2	12	.	few	TGTGCCAGCAGCCGCGATTCCGGGGAGCTGTTTTTT	CASSRDSGELFF
TRBV20-1	TRBJ2-1	14	TRBD2	few	TGCAGTGCTTTAACGACTAGCTTTTACAATGAGCAGTTCTTC	CSALTTSFYNEQFF
TRBV25-1	TRBJ1-1	15	TRBD1	few	TGTGCCAGCAGTGAATCCGGGACAGGGTCCACTGAAGCTTTCTTT	CASSESGTGSTEAFF
TRBV7-2	TRBJ1-1	18	.	.	TGTGCCAGCAGCTTAGAGAATCTGGACCGAACTATGAACACTGAAGCTTTCTTT	CASSLENLDRTMNTEAFF
TRBV11-2	TRBJ2-5	13	.	few	TGTGCCAGCAGCTTAATTGGCCAAGAGACCCAGTACTTC	CASSLIGQETQYF
TRBV20-1	TRBJ1-5	11	.	few	TGCAGTGCTAGGGTTGGCCTCCCGCAGCATTTT	CSARVGLPQHF
TRBV29-1	TRBJ1-4	13	.	few	TGCAGCGTCGATTCGGCCGATAATGAAAAACTGTTTTTT	CSVDSADNEKLFF
TRBV3-1	TRBJ2-4	18	TRBD1	few	TGTGCCAGCAGCCAACCCTATGGGACAGGCGATGCCAAAAACATTCAGTACTTC	CASSQPYGTGDAKNIQYF
TRBV28	TRBJ2-3	14	TRBD2	few	TGTGCCAGCAGTCCAGCGGGGGGGAGAGTTACGCAGTATTTT	CASSPAGGRVTQYF
TRBV12-3/TRBV12-4	TRBJ2-1	12	.	few	TGTGCCAGCAGCCCCGTTCAGGGTAAGCAGTTCTTC	CASSPVQGKQFF
TRBV5-1	TRBJ2-7	14	TRBD2	few	TGCGCCAGCAGCCAAGGACTAGCGGGGTACGAGCAGTACTTC	CASSQGLAGYEQYF
TRBV6-5	TRBJ2-7	18	.	.	TGTGCCAGCAGTTACACACTACCTGGCAGGGGACACACCTACGAGCAGTACTTC	CASSYTLPGRGHTYEQYF
TRBV5-1	TRBJ2-1	14	.	few	TGCGCCAGCAGCGCTAGGGGGGATGGGGATGAGCAGTTCTTC	CASSARGDGDEQFF
TRBV12-3/TRBV12-4	TRBJ1-1	14	.	.	TGTGCCAGCAGTTTATTACAAAGGAACACTGAAGCTTTCTTT	CASSLLQRNTEAFF
TRBV20-1	TRBJ2-5	13	TRBD2	.	TGCAGTGCTAGACAACTAGCGAGAGAGACCCAGTACTTC	CSARQLARETQYF
TRBV4-3	TRBJ1-4	15	.	.	TGCGCCAGCAGCCAAGATTTTGGCACCCGGGTTAAACTGTTTTTT	CASSQDFGTRVKLFF
TRBV5-1	TRBJ2-5	15	.	.	TGCGCCAGCAGTTACACGGGGGGCTTCAAAGAGACCCAGTACTTC	CASSYTGGFKETQYF
TRBV5-5	TRBJ1-5	15	.	few	TGTGCCAGCAGCTTTAGTGGGACCGGGGGGCAGCCCCAGCATTTT	CASSFSGTGGQPQHF
TRBV6-2/TRBV6-3	TRBJ2-5	15	.	few	TGTGCCAGCAGGGGCAGGGAGGTGTGGCAAGAGACCCAGTACTTC	CASRGREVWQETQYF
TRBV21-1	TRBJ2-3	16	.	.	TGTGCCAGCAGCAAATATCGGGAGGGCCTAAGTGATACGCAGTATTTT	CASSKYREGLSDTQYF
TRBV20-1	TRBJ2-3	15	TRBD2	.	TGCAGTGCTAGAGTCGGGACTAGCATGCCAGATACGCAGTATTTT	CSARVGTSMPDTQYF
TRBV6-5	TRBJ2-5	14	.	few	TGTGCCAGCAGCCGCCTGGGGGCCCAAGAGACCCAGTACTTC	CASSRLGAQETQYF
TRBV5-1	TRBJ2-2	14	.	few	TGCGCCAGCAGCTTAATACCGAACACCGGGGAGCTGTTTTTT	CASSLIPNTGELFF
TRBV9	TRBJ2-5	14	.	.	TGTGCCAGCAGCGTGGGGACAACCCAAGAGACCCAGTACTTC	CASSVGTTQETQYF